This TCR beta chain is drawn from a study of CD8+ T cells in alopecia areata. Regarding treatment: oral pan-JAK inhibitor, 5-10 mg twice daily. cDNA reverse transcribed from extracted RNA served as the sequencing template. Measured with immunoSEQ multiplex PCR; TCRdb has only the in-frame clones, and not every one. The sample has 120,000 or so clones, about 54% seen once. The CDR3 contains 14 residues. Germline lookup yields CDR1 SNHLY and CDR2 FYNNEI. V lost 6 bases and J lost 5, with 17 bases in between. V and J are TRBV2 and TRBJ2-7; no definite D call. Sample: CD8+ T cells sorted from blood, taken at week 4, from a patient treated with tofacitinib. This TCR came from a human donor with alopecia areata. The CDR3 sequence is CASSAVGSIDEQYF. In DNA form, the CDR3 reads TGTGCCAGCAGCGCCGTGGGCTCCATCGACGAGCAGTACTTC.